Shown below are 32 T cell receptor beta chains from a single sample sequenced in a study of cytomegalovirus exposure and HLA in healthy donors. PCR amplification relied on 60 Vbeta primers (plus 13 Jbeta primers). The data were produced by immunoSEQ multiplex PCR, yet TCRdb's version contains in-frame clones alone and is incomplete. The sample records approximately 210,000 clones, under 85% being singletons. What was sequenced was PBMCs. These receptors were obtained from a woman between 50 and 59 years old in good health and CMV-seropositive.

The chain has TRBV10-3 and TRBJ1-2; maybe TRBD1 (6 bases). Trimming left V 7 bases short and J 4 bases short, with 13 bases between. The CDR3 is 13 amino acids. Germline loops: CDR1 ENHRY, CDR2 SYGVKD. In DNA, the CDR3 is TGTGCCATCACGGACAGAAACCTCTATGGCTACACCTTC. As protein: CAITDRNLYGYTF.

The CDR3 DNA sequence: TGTGCCAGTAGCAAACCCCAACTACAAGACACCGGGGAGCTGTTTTTT. It specifies CASSKPQLQDTGELFF. The chain combines TRBV19 with TRBJ2-2; the D is unclear. From germline, CDR1 is LNHDA and CDR2 SQIVND (reference sequence). This CDR3 has 16 residues. V was trimmed by 6 bases and J by 3 bases, leaving 17 bases between them.

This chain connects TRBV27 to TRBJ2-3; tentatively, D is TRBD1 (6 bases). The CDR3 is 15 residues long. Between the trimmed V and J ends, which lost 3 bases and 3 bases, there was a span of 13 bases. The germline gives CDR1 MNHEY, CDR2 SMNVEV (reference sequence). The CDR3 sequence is CASSFTTGWTDTQYF. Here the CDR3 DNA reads TGTGCCAGCAGTTTCACGACAGGTTGGACAGATACGCAGTATTTT.

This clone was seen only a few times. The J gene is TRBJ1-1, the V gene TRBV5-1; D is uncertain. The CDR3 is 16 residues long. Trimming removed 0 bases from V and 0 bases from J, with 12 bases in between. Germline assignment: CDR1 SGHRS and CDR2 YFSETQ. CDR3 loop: CASSLDGTNMNTEAFF. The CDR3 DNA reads TGCGCCAGCAGCTTGGATGGAACTAATATGAACACTGAAGCTTTCTTT.

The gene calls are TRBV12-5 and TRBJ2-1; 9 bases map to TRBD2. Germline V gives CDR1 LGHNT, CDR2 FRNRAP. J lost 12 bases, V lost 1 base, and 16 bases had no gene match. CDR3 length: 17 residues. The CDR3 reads CASGLAPPGLALIGQFF. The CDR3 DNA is TGTGCTAGTGGTTTGGCCCCACCGGGACTAGCTCTCATAGGGCAGTTCTTC.

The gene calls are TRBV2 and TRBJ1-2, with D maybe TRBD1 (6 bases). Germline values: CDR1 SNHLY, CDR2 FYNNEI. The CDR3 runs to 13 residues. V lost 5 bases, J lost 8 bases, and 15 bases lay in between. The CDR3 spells CASSTYRDGGYTF. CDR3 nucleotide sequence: TGTGCCAGCAGTACATACAGGGACGGCGGCTACACCTTC. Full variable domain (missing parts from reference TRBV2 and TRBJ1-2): EPEVTQTPSHQVTQMGQEVILRCVPISNHLYFYWYRQILGQKVEFLVSFYNNEISEKSEIFDDQFSVERPDGSNFTLKIRSTKLEDSAMYFCASSTYRDGGYTFGSGTRLTVV.

CDR3 in amino acids: CASSTETANYGYTF. The CDR3 DNA sequence: TGTGCCAGCAGCACTGAGACAGCGAACTATGGCTACACCTTC. V and J are TRBV5-4 and TRBJ1-2; D perhaps matches TRBD1 (5 bases). Germline CDR1 reads SGHNT; CDR2 reads YYREEE (reference sequence). Trimming took off 4 bases at V and 2 bases at J, with 12 bases between the two ends. CDR3 length: 14 residues.

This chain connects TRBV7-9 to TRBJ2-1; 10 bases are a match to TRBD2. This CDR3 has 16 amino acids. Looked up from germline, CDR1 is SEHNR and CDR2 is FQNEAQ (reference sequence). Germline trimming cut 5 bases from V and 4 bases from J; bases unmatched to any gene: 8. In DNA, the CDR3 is TGTGCCAGCAGCCCCATCCTAGCGGGGGCATACAATGAGCAGTTCTTC. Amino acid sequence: CASSPILAGAYNEQFF.

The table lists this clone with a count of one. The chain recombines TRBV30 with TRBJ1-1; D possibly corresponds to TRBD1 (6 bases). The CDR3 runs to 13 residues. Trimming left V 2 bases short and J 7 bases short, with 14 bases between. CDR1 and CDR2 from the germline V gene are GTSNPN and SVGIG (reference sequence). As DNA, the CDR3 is TGTGCCTGGAGTCCTGGGGGCGGTAGTGAAGCTTTCTTT. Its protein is CAWSPGGGSEAFF.

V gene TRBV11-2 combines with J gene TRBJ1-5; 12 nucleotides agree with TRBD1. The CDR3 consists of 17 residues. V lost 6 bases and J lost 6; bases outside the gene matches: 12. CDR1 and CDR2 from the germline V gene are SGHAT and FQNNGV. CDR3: CASSHRRGTGGGQPQHF. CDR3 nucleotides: TGTGCCAGCAGTCATCGTAGGGGGACAGGGGGCGGTCAGCCCCAGCATTTT.

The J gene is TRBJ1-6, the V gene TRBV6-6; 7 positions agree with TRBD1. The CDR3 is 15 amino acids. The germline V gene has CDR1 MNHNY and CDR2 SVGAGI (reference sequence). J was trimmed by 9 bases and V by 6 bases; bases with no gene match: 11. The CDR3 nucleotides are TGTGCCAGCAGGTCGGACGACAGGGCTGGTTCACCCCTCCACTTT. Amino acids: CASRSDDRAGSPLHF.

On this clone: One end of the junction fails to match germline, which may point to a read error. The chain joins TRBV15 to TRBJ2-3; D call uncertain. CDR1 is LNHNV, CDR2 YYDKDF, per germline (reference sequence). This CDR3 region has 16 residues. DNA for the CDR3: TGTGCCACCAGCGGAGATCTGTTTTATGGCACAGATACGCAGTATTTT. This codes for CATSGDLFYGTDTQYF.

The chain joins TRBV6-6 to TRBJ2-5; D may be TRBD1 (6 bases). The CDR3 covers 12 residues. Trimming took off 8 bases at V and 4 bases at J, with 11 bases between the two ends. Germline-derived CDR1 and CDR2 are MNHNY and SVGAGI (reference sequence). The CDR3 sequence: CASLGTSETQYF. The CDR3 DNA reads TGTGCCAGCCTAGGGACATCAGAGACCCAGTACTTC.

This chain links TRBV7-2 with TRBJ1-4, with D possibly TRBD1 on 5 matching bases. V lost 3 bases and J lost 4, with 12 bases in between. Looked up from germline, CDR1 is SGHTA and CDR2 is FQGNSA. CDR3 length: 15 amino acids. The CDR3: CASSLLGGDNEKLFF. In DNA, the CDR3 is TGTGCCAGCAGCTTGCTCGGGGGGGATAATGAAAAACTGTTTTTT.

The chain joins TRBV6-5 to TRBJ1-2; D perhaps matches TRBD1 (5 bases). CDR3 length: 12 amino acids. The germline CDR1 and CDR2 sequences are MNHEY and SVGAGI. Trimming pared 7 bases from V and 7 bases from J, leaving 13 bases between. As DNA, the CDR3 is TGTGCCAGCACTAAAAGGGGTTTTGGCTACACCTTC. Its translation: CASTKRGFGYTF.

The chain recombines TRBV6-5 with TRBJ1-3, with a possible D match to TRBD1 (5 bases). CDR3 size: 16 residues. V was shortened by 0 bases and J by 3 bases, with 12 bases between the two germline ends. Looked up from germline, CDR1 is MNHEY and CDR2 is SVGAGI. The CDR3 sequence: CASSYSWSGFGNTIYF. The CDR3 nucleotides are TGTGCCAGCAGTTACTCGTGGTCAGGGTTTGGAAACACCATATATTTT.

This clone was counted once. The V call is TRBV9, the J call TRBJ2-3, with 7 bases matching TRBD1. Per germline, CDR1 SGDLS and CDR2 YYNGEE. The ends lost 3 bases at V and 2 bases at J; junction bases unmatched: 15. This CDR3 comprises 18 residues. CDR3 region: CASSALPGGITTTDTQYF. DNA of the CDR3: TGTGCCAGCAGCGCCCTCCCAGGGGGTATTACGACCACAGATACGCAGTATTTT.

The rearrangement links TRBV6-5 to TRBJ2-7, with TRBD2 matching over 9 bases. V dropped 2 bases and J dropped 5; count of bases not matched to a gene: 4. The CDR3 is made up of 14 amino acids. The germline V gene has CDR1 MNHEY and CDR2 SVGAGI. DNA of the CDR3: TGTGCCAGCAGTTACGGAGTAGCGGGGGACGAGCAGTACTTC. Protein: CASSYGVAGDEQYF.

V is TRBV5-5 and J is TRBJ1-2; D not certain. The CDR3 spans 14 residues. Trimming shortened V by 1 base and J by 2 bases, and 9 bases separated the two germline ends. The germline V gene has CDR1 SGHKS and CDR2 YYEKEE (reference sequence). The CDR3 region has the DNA TGTGCCAGCAGCTTGTTTTCGGGGAACTATGGCTACACCTTC. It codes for CASSLFSGNYGYTF. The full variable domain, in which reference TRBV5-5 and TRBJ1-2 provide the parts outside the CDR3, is DAGVTQSPTHLIKTRGQQVTLRCSPISGHKSVSWYQQVLGQGPQFIFQYYEKEERGRGNFPDRFSARQFPNYSSELNVNALLLGDSALYLCASSLFSGNYGYTFGSGTRLTVV.

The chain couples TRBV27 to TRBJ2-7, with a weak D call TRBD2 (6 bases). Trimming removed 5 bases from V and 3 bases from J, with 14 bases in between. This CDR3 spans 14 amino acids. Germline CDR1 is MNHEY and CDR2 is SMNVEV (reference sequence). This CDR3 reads CASSRDFPVYEQYF. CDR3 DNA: TGTGCCAGCAGTCGGGACTTCCCGGTCTACGAGCAGTACTTC.

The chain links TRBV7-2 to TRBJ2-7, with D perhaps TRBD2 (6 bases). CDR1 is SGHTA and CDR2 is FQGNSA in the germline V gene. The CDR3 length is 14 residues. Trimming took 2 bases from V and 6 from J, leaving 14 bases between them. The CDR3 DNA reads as TGTGCCAGCAGCTTATATGCGGGGCCGGGCGAGCAGTACTTC. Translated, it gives CASSLYAGPGEQYF.

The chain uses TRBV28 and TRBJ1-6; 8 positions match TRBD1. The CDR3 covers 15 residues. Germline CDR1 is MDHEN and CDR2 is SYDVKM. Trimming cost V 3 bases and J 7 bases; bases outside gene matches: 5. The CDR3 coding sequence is TGTGCCAGCAGTTTGGGGGACAGGCTGAATTCACCCCTCCACTTT. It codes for CASSLGDRLNSPLHF.

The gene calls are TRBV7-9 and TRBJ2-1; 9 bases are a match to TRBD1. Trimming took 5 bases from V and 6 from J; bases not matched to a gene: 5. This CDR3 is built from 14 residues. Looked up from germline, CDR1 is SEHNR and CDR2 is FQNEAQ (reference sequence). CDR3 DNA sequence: TGTGCCAGCAGCGGAAGGGACAGGGCCAATGAGCAGTTCTTC. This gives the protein CASSGRDRANEQFF. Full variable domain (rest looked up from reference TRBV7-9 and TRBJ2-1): DTGVSQNPRHKITKRGQNVTFRCDPISEHNRLYWYRQTLGQGPEFLTYFQNEAQLEKSRLLSDRFSAERPKGSFSTLEIQRTEQGDSAMYLCASSGRDRANEQFFGPGTRLTVL.

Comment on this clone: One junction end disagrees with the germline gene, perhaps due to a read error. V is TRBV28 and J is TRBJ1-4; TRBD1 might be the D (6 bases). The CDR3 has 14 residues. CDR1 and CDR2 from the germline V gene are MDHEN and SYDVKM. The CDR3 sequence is CASSFAGVGEELFF. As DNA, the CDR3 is TGTGCCAGCAGTTTCGCAGGGGTTGGTGAAGAACTGTTTTTT.

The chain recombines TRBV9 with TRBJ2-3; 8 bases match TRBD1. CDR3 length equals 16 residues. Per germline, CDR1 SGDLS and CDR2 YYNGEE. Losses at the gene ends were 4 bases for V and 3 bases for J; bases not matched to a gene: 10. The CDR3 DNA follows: TGTGCCAGCAGCACCCGTTGGCAGGGGGCTACAGATACGCAGTATTTT. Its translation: CASSTRWQGATDTQYF.

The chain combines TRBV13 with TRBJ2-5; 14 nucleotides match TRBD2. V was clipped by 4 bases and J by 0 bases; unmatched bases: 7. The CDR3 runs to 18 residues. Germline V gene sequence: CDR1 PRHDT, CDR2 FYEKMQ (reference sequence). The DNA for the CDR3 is TGTGCCAGCAGCTCCGGACTAGCGGGGGGTCCGTACCAAGAGACCCAGTACTTC. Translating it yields CASSSGLAGGPYQETQYF.

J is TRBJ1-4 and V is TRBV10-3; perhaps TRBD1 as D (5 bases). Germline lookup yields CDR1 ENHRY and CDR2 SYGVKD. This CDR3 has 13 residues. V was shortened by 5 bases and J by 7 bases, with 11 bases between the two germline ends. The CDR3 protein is CAISWGEGEKLFF. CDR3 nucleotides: TGTGCCATCAGTTGGGGGGAAGGTGAAAAACTGTTTTTT.

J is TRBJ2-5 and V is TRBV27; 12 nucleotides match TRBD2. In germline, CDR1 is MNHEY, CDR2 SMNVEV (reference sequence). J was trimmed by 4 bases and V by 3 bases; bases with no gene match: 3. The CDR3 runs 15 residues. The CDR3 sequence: CASSFLAGGLETQYF. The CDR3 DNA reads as TGTGCCAGCAGTTTTCTAGCGGGGGGGTTAGAGACCCAGTACTTC.

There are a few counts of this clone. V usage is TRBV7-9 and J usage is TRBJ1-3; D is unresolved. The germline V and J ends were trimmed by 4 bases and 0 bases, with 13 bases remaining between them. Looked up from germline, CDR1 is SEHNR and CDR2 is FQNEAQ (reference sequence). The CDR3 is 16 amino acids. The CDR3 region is CASSSAGPRSGNTIYF. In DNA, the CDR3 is TGTGCCAGCAGCTCCGCCGGTCCCCGCTCTGGAAACACCATATATTTT. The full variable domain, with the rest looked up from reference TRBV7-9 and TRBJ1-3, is DTGVSQNPRHKITKRGQNVTFRCDPISEHNRLYWYRQTLGQGPEFLTYFQNEAQLEKSRLLSDRFSAERPKGSFSTLEIQRTEQGDSAMYLCASSSAGPRSGNTIYFGEGSWLTVV.

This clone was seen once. CDR3 bases: TGTGCCAGCAGTGACCGTTGGACAGGTGAAAAACTGTTTTTT. Its translation is CASSDRWTGEKLFF. The chain employs TRBV2 and TRBJ1-4; 7 bases are shared with TRBD1. V lost 3 bases to trimming and J lost 7 bases; unmatched junction nucleotides: 5. CDR1 is SNHLY, CDR2 FYNNEI, per germline. The CDR3 totals 14 residues.

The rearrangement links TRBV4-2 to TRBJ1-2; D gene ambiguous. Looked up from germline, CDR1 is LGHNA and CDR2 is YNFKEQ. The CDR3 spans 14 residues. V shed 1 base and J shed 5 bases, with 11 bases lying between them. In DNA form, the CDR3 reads TGTGCCAGCAGCCAAGCTCCGGAGGCGTATGGCTACACCTTC. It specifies CASSQAPEAYGYTF.

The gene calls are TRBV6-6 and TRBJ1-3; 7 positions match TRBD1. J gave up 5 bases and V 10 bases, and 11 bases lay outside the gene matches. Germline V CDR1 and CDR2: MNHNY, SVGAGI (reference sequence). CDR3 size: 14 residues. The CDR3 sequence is CATDLQGRRNTIYF. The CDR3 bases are TGTGCCACCGACTTACAGGGGCGTCGAAACACCATATATTTT.